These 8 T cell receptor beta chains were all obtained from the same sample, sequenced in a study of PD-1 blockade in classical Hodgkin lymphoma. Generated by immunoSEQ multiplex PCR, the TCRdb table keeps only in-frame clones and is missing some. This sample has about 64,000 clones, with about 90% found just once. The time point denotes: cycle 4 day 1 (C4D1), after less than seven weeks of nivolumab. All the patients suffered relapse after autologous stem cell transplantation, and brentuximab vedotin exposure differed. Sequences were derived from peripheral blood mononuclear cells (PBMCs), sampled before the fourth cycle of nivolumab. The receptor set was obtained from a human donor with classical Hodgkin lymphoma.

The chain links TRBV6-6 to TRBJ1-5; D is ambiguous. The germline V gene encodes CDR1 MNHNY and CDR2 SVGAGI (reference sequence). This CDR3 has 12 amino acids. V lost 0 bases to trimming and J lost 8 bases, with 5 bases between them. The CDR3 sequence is CASSYSSEPQHF. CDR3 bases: TGTGCCAGCAGTTACTCGAGCGAGCCCCAGCATTTT.

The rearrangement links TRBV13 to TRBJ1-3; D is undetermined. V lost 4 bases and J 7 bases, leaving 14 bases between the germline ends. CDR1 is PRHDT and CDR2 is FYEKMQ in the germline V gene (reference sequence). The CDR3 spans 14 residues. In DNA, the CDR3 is TGTGCCAGCAGCTCTCGAAATTCTTGGAACACCATATATTTT. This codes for CASSSRNSWNTIYF.

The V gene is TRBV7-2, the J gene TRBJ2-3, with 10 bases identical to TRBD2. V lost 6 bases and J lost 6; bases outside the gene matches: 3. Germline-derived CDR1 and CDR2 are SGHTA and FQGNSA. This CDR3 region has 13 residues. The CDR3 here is CASSVAGGDTQYF. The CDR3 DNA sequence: TGTGCCAGCAGTGTAGCGGGGGGTGATACGCAGTATTTT.

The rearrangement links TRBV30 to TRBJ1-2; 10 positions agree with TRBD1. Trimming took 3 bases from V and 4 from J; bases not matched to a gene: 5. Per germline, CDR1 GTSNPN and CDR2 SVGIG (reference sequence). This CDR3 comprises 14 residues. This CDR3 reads CAWSPGQGSYGYTF. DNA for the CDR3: TGTGCCTGGAGCCCGGGACAGGGGTCCTATGGCTACACCTTC.

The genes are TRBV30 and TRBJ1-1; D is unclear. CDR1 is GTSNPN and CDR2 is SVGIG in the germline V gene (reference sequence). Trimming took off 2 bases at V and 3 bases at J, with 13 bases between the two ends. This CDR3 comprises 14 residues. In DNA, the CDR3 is TGTGCCTGGAGTATCTCCCTCCGGGACACTGAAGCTTTCTTT. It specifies CAWSISLRDTEAFF.

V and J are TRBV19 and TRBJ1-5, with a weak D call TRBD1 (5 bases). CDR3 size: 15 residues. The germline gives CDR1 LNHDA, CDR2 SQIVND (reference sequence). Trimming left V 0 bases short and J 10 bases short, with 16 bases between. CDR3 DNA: TGTGCCAGTAGTATAGATCGGGGCGGTGAATCTCCCCAGCATTTT. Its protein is CASSIDRGGESPQHF.

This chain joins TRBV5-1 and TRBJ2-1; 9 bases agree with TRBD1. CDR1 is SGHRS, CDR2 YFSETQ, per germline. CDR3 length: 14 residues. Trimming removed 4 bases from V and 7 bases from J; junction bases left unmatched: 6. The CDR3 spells CASSPGTGMNEQFF. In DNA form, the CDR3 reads TGCGCCAGCAGCCCCGGGACAGGGATGAATGAGCAGTTCTTC.

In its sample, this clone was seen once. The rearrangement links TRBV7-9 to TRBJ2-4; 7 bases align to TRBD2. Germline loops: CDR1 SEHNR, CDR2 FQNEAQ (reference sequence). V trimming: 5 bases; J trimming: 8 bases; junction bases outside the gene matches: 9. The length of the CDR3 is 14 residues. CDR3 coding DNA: TGTGCCAGCAGCCGGGGAGGGTATGGATACATTCAGTACTTC. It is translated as CASSRGGYGYIQYF.